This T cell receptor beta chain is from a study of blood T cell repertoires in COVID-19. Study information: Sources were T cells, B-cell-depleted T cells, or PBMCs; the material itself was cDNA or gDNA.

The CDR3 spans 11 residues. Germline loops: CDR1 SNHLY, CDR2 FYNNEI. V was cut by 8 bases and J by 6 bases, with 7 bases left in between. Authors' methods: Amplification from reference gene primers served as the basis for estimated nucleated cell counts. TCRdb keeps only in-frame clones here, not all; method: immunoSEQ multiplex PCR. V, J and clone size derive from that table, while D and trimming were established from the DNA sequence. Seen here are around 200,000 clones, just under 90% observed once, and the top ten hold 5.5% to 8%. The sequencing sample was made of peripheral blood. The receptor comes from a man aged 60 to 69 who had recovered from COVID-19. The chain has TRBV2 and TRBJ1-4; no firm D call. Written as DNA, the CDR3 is TGTGCCAGCCTCTTGTATGAAAAACTGTTTTTT. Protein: CASLLYEKLFF.